These 18 T cell receptor beta chains were all obtained from the same sample, sequenced in a study of blood T cells in healthy people across ages. Sample-barcoded 5' priming and a J-beta primer mix drove a second PCR of roughly 7 to 11 cycles. TCRdb analysed the 5' RACE reads with MiXCR anew, one entry per CDR3 protein. The table lists around 1,500,000 distinct CDR3 sequences, roughly 27% of them singletons, with about 8% in the top ten. The sequenced sample was blood. These receptor sequences come from a woman in her thirties in good health.

This CDR3 reads CASSPAQGLSYEQYF. The CDR3 bases are TGTGCCAGCAGCCCAGCCCAGGGGCTCTCCTACGAGCAGTACTTC. The chain has TRBV7-6 and TRBJ2-7; D is possibly TRBD1 (6 bases). The CDR3 totals 15 residues. Germline CDR1 and CDR2: SGHVS and FNYEAQ. V was clipped by 5 bases and J by 0 bases, with 14 bases between them.

The chain recombines TRBV20-1 with TRBJ2-3; TRBD2 aligns across 11 bases. CDR1 is DFQATT, CDR2 SNEGSKA, per germline (reference sequence). The length of the CDR3 is 17 residues. V shed 6 bases, J shed 0 bases, and the junction held 11 bases outside the gene matches. CDR3 sequence reads: CSAPWASGGSSTDTQYF. The CDR3 nucleotides read TGCAGTGCCCCTTGGGCTAGCGGGGGGTCTAGCACAGATACGCAGTATTTT.

The V call is TRBV28, the J call TRBJ2-7, with 10 bases lining up with TRBD1. J lost 6 bases, V lost 8 bases, and 7 bases had no gene match. Looked up from germline, CDR1 is MDHEN and CDR2 is SYDVKM. The CDR3 spans 13 residues. The chain's CDR3 is CASEPGQGREQYF. The CDR3 nucleotides read TGTGCCAGCGAACCGGGACAGGGGCGCGAGCAGTACTTC.

About this clonotype: Since a much larger clone is just one base distant, this may be a read error. The V call is TRBV20-1, the J call TRBJ1-1; D perhaps matches TRBD1 (5 bases). Germline V lookup: CDR1 DFQATT, CDR2 SNEGSKA (reference sequence). The V and J ends lost 0 bases and 0 bases respectively, with 17 bases between them. This CDR3 is 17 amino acids long. The CDR3 is CSARDQGSRGMNTEAFF. Written as DNA, the CDR3 is TGCAGTGCTAGAGATCAAGGGAGTAGGGGAATGAACACTGAAGCTTTCTTT.

The V and J genes are TRBV5-1 and TRBJ2-1; a possible D gene is TRBD2 (5 bases). Trimming shortened V by 0 bases and J by 8 bases, and 12 bases separated the two germline ends. CDR1 and CDR2 (germline): SGHRS, YFSETQ. The CDR3 runs to 14 residues. The CDR3 loop reads CASSLEANGDEQFF. CDR3 DNA sequence: TGCGCCAGCAGCTTGGAGGCCAACGGGGATGAGCAGTTCTTC. The full variable domain, with the rest looked up from reference TRBV5-1 and TRBJ2-1, is KAGVTQTPRYLIKTRGQQVTLSCSPISGHRSVSWYQQTPGQGLQFLFEYFSETQRNKGNFPGRFSGRQFSNSRSEMNVSTLELGDSALYLCASSLEANGDEQFFGPGTRLTVL.

The rearrangement joins TRBV12-3 or TRBV12-4 to TRBJ2-1, with D uncertain. V lost 6 bases and J lost 7, with 22 bases in between. The CDR3 consists of 16 residues. The CDR3 DNA reads as TGTGCCAGCAGCCAAACTCGGAGAGCGAGAGCGAATGAGCAGTTCTTC. Its translation: CASSQTRRARANEQFF.

The chain recombines TRBV12-3 or TRBV12-4 with TRBJ1-5; D possibly corresponds to TRBD1 (5 bases). Trimming cost V 5 bases and J 5 bases, with 16 bases left between them. This CDR3 has 15 amino acids. CDR3 sequence reads: CASSRQTPGDQPQHF. The DNA of the CDR3 is TGTGCCAGCAGTCGACAGACTCCGGGCGATCAGCCCCAGCATTTT.

The V call is TRBV12-3 or TRBV12-4, the J call TRBJ2-5, with 8 bases aligning to TRBD2. V was clipped by 3 bases and J by 4 bases; unmatched bases: 7. The CDR3 extends over 15 amino acids. CDR3 nucleotides: TGTGCCAGCAGTTTGGCGGGAGGTCCGTCAGAGACCCAGTACTTC. The encoded protein is CASSLAGGPSETQYF.

This rearrangement joins TRBV15 to TRBJ1-5, with D unresolved. The germline gives CDR1 LNHNV, CDR2 YYDKDF (reference sequence). V was cut by 0 bases and J by 8 bases, with 14 bases left in between. The CDR3 sequence is 15 residues long. The CDR3 DNA sequence: TGTGCCACCAGCAGAGATTTTGCCGTTGGTAAGCCCCAGCATTTT. Protein: CATSRDFAVGKPQHF.

This chain joins TRBV3-1 and TRBJ2-1; 14 bases align to TRBD2. Trimming cost V 6 bases and J 1 base; bases outside gene matches: 5. This CDR3 has 17 residues. Germline-derived CDR1 and CDR2 are LGHDT and YNNKEL (reference sequence). CDR3 region: CASRGTSGSGSYNEQFF. The CDR3 DNA is TGTGCCAGCAGAGGGACTAGCGGGAGTGGGTCCTACAATGAGCAGTTCTTC.

At least ten counts were recorded for this clonotype. CDR3 nucleotides: TGCAGCGTTCGCCCCTGGGGGACAGGGTCCTACGAGCAGTACTTC. This codes for CSVRPWGTGSYEQYF. The V and J genes are TRBV29-1 and TRBJ2-7; 9 nucleotides align to TRBD1. CDR1 and CDR2 from the germline V gene are SQVTM and ANQGSEA. The length of the CDR3 is 15 residues. The V gene end was trimmed by 5 bases and the J gene end by 1 base; junction bases not matched to a gene: 9.

This clonotype was counted at least ten times. The chain links TRBV28 to TRBJ1-2, with D uncertain. The CDR3 consists of 15 residues. Germline assignment: CDR1 MDHEN and CDR2 SYDVKM. The V end was cut by 4 bases, the J end by 0 bases, with 12 bases between. Here the CDR3 reads CASSSWTGANYGYTF. The CDR3 DNA reads TGTGCCAGCAGTTCATGGACGGGAGCTAACTATGGCTACACCTTC.

The rearrangement uses TRBV12-3 or TRBV12-4 and TRBJ2-3; the match to TRBD1 covers 7 bases. After removal of 2 bases from V and 0 bases from J, the junction contained 11 bases not matched to a gene. CDR3 length: 18 residues. The DNA of the CDR3 is TGTGCCAGCAGTTTAAGGAGGCGGACAGGCATGAGCACAGATACGCAGTATTTT. It codes for CASSLRRRTGMSTDTQYF.

Note on this clonotype: This could be a read error, since a much larger clone is one nucleotide away. This rearrangement joins TRBV20-1 to TRBJ2-1; D is possibly TRBD2 (5 bases). The CDR3 covers 12 residues. The germline V gene has CDR1 DFQATT and CDR2 SNEGSKA (reference sequence). CDR3 sequence (DNA): TGCAGGGCTAGCCCATCTACTAGAGAGCAGTTCTTC. Its protein product is CRASPSTREQFF.

This clonotype was detected only a few times. The rearrangement links TRBV12-3 or TRBV12-4 to TRBJ2-1; weak D call: TRBD2 (6 bases). This CDR3 contains 12 residues. Trimming cost V 7 bases and J 10 bases, with 14 bases left between them. CDR3 amino acids: CASTGVIWEQFF. The CDR3 DNA is TGTGCCAGCACGGGGGTTATCTGGGAGCAGTTCTTC.

There are many counts of this clonotype. The J gene is TRBJ2-6, the V gene TRBV5-5, with D perhaps matching TRBD2 (7 bases). The germline V gene encodes CDR1 SGHKS and CDR2 YYEKEE (reference sequence). The CDR3 is 17 amino acids. The germline V and J ends were trimmed by 0 bases and 0 bases, with 10 bases remaining between them. The CDR3 region is CASSLAGGSSGANVLTF. DNA for the CDR3: TGTGCCAGCAGCTTGGCGGGGGGCTCCTCTGGGGCCAACGTCCTGACTTTC. Full variable domain (remainder filled in from reference TRBV5-5 and TRBJ2-6): DAGVTQSPTHLIKTRGQQVTLRCSPISGHKSVSWYQQVLGQGPQFIFQYYEKEERGRGNFPDRFSARQFPNYSSELNVNALLLGDSALYLCASSLAGGSSGANVLTFGAGSRLTVL.

The chain couples TRBV20-1 to TRBJ2-3, with D uncertain. Germline CDR1 reads DFQATT; CDR2 reads SNEGSKA (reference sequence). This CDR3 region has 13 residues. The V and J ends lost 4 bases and 6 bases respectively, with 14 bases between them. For the CDR3, the DNA is TGCAGTGCTACGATATCCTCCGGGGATACGCAGTATTTT. This codes for CSATISSGDTQYF.

This clonotype was counted between two and nine times. The chain recombines TRBV11-2 with TRBJ1-1, with D perhaps TRBD1 (5 bases). Germline CDR1 is SGHAT and CDR2 is FQNNGV. V was trimmed by 8 bases and J by 7 bases, leaving 11 bases between them. This CDR3 is built from 11 residues. The CDR3 here is CASLGQVEAFF. DNA for the CDR3: TGTGCCAGCCTCGGACAAGTTGAAGCTTTCTTT.